The 8 T cell receptor beta chains below all came from one sample that was sequenced in a study of immune evolution from preneoplasia to lung adenocarcinoma. This table comes from immunoSEQ multiplex PCR, and its TCRdb copy is limited to in-frame clones, with some not included. Of 15,000 or so clones listed, less than 90% were seen once; the top ten hold approximately 3%. Sequencing was carried out using FFPE lung adenocarcinoma in situ tissue. The receptors here all came from a donor at least 70 years old with lung adenocarcinoma.

This chain joins TRBV6-1 and TRBJ2-3; D may be TRBD1 (6 bases). Germline V gene data show CDR1 as MNHNS and CDR2 as SASEGT. This CDR3 has 14 amino acids. Trimming stripped 8 bases from V and 2 bases from J, with 14 bases between. The CDR3 bases are TGTGCCAGCCGGATGAGGGGGATCACAGATACGCAGTATTTT. Translation: CASRMRGITDTQYF.

The V gene is TRBV5-1, the J gene TRBJ2-7, with 7 bases that match TRBD2. J was trimmed by 0 bases and V by 1 base; bases with no gene match: 10. Germline CDR1 reads SGHRS; CDR2 reads YFSETQ. The CDR3 totals 17 residues. The CDR3 DNA is TGCGCCAGCAGCTTGTCAATACTAGCGCTAAGCTCCTACGAGCAGTACTTC. Translation: CASSLSILALSSYEQYF.

J is TRBJ1-1 and V is TRBV5-4; tentatively, D is TRBD1 (5 bases). Trimming shortened V by 4 bases and J by 0 bases, and 13 bases separated the two germline ends. The CDR3 runs 15 residues. Germline assignment: CDR1 SGHNT and CDR2 YYREEE (reference sequence). DNA of the CDR3: TGTGCCAGCAGCGCAAGACAGAAGATGAACACTGAAGCTTTCTTT. Translation: CASSARQKMNTEAFF.

This clone was seen more than once but under ten times. The V call is TRBV18, the J call TRBJ2-2; D is undetermined. Trimming stripped 3 bases from V and 2 bases from J, with 7 bases between. The CDR3 covers 14 residues. Germline loops: CDR1 KGHSH, CDR2 LQKENI. The CDR3 sequence: CASSPATNTGELFF. The CDR3 nucleotides read TGTGCCAGCTCACCGGCGACTAACACCGGGGAGCTGTTTTTT. The full variable domain, with the rest looked up from reference TRBV18 and TRBJ2-2, is NAGVMQNPRHLVRRRGQEARLRCSPMKGHSHVYWYRQLPEEGLKFMVYLQKENIIDESGMPKERFSAEFPKEGPSILRIQQVVRGDSAAYFCASSPATNTGELFFGEGSRLTVL.

The gene calls are TRBV6-6 and TRBJ1-1; 9 nucleotides align to TRBD1. With 5 bases clipped from V and 1 base from J, the junction kept 8 bases outside the gene matches. Germline V gene sequence: CDR1 MNHNY, CDR2 SVGAGI (reference sequence). The CDR3 spans 16 residues. The CDR3 bases are TGTGCCAGCAGTGCTCCGGGACAGGGAAAGAACACTGAAGCTTTCTTT. Translating gives CASSAPGQGKNTEAFF.

CDR3 DNA: TGTGCCAGCAGCTTAAGTTTGAGCGGGAGGACTGAGCAGTTCTTC. Its translation: CASSLSLSGRTEQFF. This sequence joins TRBV11-3 and TRBJ2-1, with 9 positions matching TRBD2. CDR1 is SGHNT and CDR2 is YENEEA in the germline V gene. The CDR3 is made up of 15 amino acids. J was trimmed by 9 bases and V by 2 bases; bases with no gene match: 8.

V and J are TRBV2 and TRBJ1-2; 10 bases line up with TRBD1. V lost 6 bases, J lost 2 bases, and 6 bases stayed unmatched. CDR3 length: 15 residues. Germline V CDR1 and CDR2: SNHLY, FYNNEI. CDR3 amino acids: CASSPWGQGNYGYTF. The CDR3 nucleotides are TGTGCCAGCAGCCCCTGGGGACAGGGGAACTATGGCTACACCTTC.

This clone showed up just once. The rearrangement joins TRBV19 to TRBJ2-3; D gene uncertain. This CDR3 spans 14 amino acids. Between the trimmed V and J ends, which lost 6 bases and 5 bases, there was a span of 15 bases. CDR1 is LNHDA and CDR2 is SQIVND in the germline V gene (reference sequence). The CDR3 protein is CASSLGGWGDTQYF. The DNA of the CDR3 is TGTGCCAGTAGCCTCGGCGGTTGGGGAGATACGCAGTATTTT.